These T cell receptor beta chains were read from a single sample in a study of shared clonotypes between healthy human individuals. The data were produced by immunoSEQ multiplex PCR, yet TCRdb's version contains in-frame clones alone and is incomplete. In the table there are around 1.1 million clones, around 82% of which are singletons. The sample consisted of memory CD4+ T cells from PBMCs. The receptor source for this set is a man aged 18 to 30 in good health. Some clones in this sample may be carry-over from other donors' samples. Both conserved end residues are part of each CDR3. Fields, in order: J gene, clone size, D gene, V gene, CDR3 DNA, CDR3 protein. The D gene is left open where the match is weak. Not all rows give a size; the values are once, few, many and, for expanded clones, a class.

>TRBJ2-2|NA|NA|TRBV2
TGTGCCAGCAGTGGGCAGGGCACCGGGGAGCTGTTTTTT
CASSGQGTGELFF
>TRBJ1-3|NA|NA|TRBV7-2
TGTGCCAGCAGCTTAAGTAGAGGAAACACCATATATTTT
CASSLSRGNTIYF
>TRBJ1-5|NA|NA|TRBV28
TGTGCCAGCAGTTTTGTACGAGAGGATCAGCCCCAGCATTTT
CASSFVREDQPQHF
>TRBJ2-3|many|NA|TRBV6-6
TGTGCCAGCCGGATACCGGAGACAGATACGCAGTATTTT
CASRIPETDTQYF
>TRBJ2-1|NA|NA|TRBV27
TGTGCCAGCAGTTTAATCACCGGGACTTCCTACAATGAGCAGTTCTTC
CASSLITGTSYNEQFF
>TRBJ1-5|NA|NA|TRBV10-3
TGTGCCATCAGCGATAGCAATCAGCCCCAGCATTTT
CAISDSNQPQHF
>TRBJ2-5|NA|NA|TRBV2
TGTGCCAGCAGTGAAGCGCGTCGGACAAAAGAGACCCAGTACTTC
CASSEARRTKETQYF
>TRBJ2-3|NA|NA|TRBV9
TGTGCCAGCAGCGTGGGGACATCCGCAGATACGCAGTATTTT
CASSVGTSADTQYF
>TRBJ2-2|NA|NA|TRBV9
TGTGCCAGCAGCGTTAAAGGGTTACGGACCGGGGAGCTGTTTTTT
CASSVKGLRTGELFF
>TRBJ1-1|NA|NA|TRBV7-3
TGTGCCAGCAGCCTCACAGGGAACACTGAAGCTTTCTTT
CASSLTGNTEAFF
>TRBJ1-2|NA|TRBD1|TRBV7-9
TGTGCCAGCACCCGGGACAGCATAGGCTACACCTTC
CASTRDSIGYTF
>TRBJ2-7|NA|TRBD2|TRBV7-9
TGTGCCAGCAGCCTTGGGACTAGCGTCTACGAGCAGTACTTC
CASSLGTSVYEQYF
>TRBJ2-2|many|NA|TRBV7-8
TGTGCCAGCAGCTTAAGCAGGGTTAGCACCGGGGAGCTGTTTTTT
CASSLSRVSTGELFF
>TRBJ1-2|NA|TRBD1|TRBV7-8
TGTGCCAGCAGCTTAGGGTCTGGGACAGGGGGCGCAGGCGGCTACACCTTC
CASSLGSGTGGAGGYTF
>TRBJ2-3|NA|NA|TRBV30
TGTGCCTGGAGTGTGGGGGGAGTGGCAGATACGCAGTATTTT
CAWSVGGVADTQYF
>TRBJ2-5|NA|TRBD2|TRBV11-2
TGTGCCAGCAGCTTTAGCGGGAGTTGGGAGACCCAGTACTTC
CASSFSGSWETQYF
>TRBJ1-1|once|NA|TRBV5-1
TGCGCCAGCAGCTTGGACTCCCTAAACACTGAAGCTTTCTTT
CASSLDSLNTEAFF
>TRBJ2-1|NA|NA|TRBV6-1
TGTGCCAGCAGTGCACGGGCTCGGTCCAATGAGCAGTTCTTC
CASSARARSNEQFF
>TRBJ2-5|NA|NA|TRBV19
TGTGCCAGTAGTCCACCTGGCCTAAGGGAGACCCAGTACTTC
CASSPPGLRETQYF
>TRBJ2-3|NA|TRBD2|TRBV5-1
TGCGCCAGCAGCACCGGGACTAGCGGGACCGCCACAGATACGCAGTATTTT
CASSTGTSGTATDTQYF
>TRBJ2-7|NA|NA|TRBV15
TGTGCCACCAGCAGAGTTCGGCACGGCGAAGGGAACTACGAGCAGTACTTC
CATSRVRHGEGNYEQYF
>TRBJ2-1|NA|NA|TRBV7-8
TGTGCCAGCAGCTTACTTCTGGGAAATTGGAATGAGCAGTTCTTC
CASSLLLGNWNEQFF
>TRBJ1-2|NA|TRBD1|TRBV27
TGTGCCAGCAGCCCCTTCCGACAGGGTGGCTATGGCTACACCTTC
CASSPFRQGGYGYTF
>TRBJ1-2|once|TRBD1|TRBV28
TGTGCCAGCTGCCCCGCTGGGACAGAGTCTAACTATGGCTACACCTTC
CASCPAGTESNYGYTF
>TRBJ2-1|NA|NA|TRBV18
TGTGCCAGCTCACCACCGTCTAGCTTTAATACTGAGCAGTTCTTC
CASSPPSSFNTEQFF
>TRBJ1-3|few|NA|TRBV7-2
TGTGCCAGCAGCTTAGAAGAGGGAAACACCATATATTTT
CASSLEEGNTIYF
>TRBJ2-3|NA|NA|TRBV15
TGTGCCACCAGCAGAGCCAGAGATACGCAGTATTTT
CATSRARDTQYF
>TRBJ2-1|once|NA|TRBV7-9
TGTGCCAGCAGCGTGGGCGGAGGCGACAATGAGCAGTTCTTC
CASSVGGGDNEQFF
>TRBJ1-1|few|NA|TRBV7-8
TGTGCCAGCAGTTCCCCGGCGGGCGGGAACACTGAAGCTTTCTTT
CASSSPAGGNTEAFF
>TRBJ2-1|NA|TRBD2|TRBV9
TGTGCCAGCAGCGTCGGCGGGAGTCAAAATGAGCAGTTCTTC
CASSVGGSQNEQFF
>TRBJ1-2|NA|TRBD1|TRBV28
TGTGCCAGCAGTTCCCGAGACAGGGGGCTTCTCGACGGCTACACCTTC
CASSSRDRGLLDGYTF
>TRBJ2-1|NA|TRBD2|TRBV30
TGTGCCTGGAGCTCCGGACTAGCCTACAATGAGCAGTTCTTC
CAWSSGLAYNEQFF
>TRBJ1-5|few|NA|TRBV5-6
TGTGCCAGCAGCGACTCGCGGGGGGGAAGGAGCAATCAGCCCCAGCATTTT
CASSDSRGGRSNQPQHF
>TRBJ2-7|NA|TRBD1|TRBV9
TGTGCCAGCAGCGCCGGGGACAGCGTAGGGGAGCAGTACTTC
CASSAGDSVGEQYF
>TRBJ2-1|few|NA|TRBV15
TGTGCCACCAGCAGAGCCAGGGGTTTCTACAATGAGCAGTTCTTC
CATSRARGFYNEQFF
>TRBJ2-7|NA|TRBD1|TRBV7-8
TGTGCCAGCAGCTTAGCGAGGACAGGGTTTGACGAGCAGTACTTC
CASSLARTGFDEQYF
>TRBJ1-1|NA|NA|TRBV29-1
TGCAGCGTTGAAGAAGGGATTGAAGCTTTCTTT
CSVEEGIEAFF
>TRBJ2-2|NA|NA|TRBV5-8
TGTGCCAGCAGCTTGGATGTCGGGGAGCTGTTTTTT
CASSLDVGELFF
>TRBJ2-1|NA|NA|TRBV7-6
TGTGCCAGCAGCCCTAATAGCCCCCCCTACAATGAGCAGTTCTTC
CASSPNSPPYNEQFF
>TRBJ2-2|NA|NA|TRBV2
TGTGCCAGCGGGCCCATGGGGGCGAGCACCGGGGAGCTGTTTTTT
CASGPMGASTGELFF
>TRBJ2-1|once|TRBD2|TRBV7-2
TGTGCCAGCAGCGTGACTAGCGGTTATTACAATGAGCAGTTCTTC
CASSVTSGYYNEQFF
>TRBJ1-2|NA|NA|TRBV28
TGTGCCAGCAGCTGGCCCAGGGGCGGCTACACCTTC
CASSWPRGGYTF
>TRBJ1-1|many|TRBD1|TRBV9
TGTGCCAGCAGCGTTTCTGACAGGGGCACTGAAGCTTTCTTT
CASSVSDRGTEAFF